The 3 T cell receptor beta chains below come from one sample, sequenced in a study of blood T cells in healthy people across ages. Using a J-beta primer mix together with a sample-barcoded 5' primer, a second PCR was run for roughly 7 to 11 cycles. TCRdb independently ran MiXCR on the 5' RACE reads; one entry per CDR3 protein. Here the sample spans approximately 780,000 distinct CDR3 sequences, under 30% being singletons. These same data were also listed under a study on T cells of mothers and their children.

Sequencing was done on a sample of blood. The receptors shown here come from a boy between 10 and 17 years old in good health.

This clonotype showed up just a few times. The chain joins TRBV5-5 to TRBJ2-7; 8 bases are a match to TRBD1. CDR1 is SGHKS, CDR2 YYEKEE, per germline (reference sequence). Germline trimming cut 3 bases from V and 3 bases from J; bases unmatched to any gene: 5. There are 14 residues in the CDR3. This CDR3 reads CASSSTTGGYEQYF. Written as DNA, the CDR3 is TGTGCCAGCAGCTCGACAACAGGGGGCTACGAGCAGTACTTC.

The chain has TRBV12-3 or TRBV12-4 and TRBJ1-6; 7 nucleotides align to TRBD1. The CDR3 extends over 14 amino acids. Losses at the gene ends were 6 bases for V and 5 bases for J; bases not matched to a gene: 4. The CDR3 reads CASRDGTDNSPLHF. Here the CDR3 DNA reads TGTGCCAGCAGAGACGGGACAGATAATTCACCCCTCCACTTT.

A note on this clonotype: An end of the junction differs from the germline gene, which may be a read error. This chain connects TRBV7-2 to TRBJ2-2; D is possibly TRBD1 or TRBD2 (6 bases each). Germline values: CDR1 SGHTA, CDR2 FQGNSA. The CDR3 contains 18 residues. CDR3 in amino acids: CASSWGASDPRGTGELFF. In DNA, the CDR3 is TGTGCCAGTAGCTGGGGGGCTAGCGACCCTCGGGGCACCGGGGAGCTGTTTTTT. Variable domain in full (rest from reference TRBV7-2 and TRBJ2-2): GAGVSQSPSNKVTEKGKDVELRCDPISGHTALYWYRQSLGQGLEFLIYFQGNSAPDKSGLPSDRFSAERTGGSVSTLTIQRTQQEDSAVYLCASSWGASDPRGTGELFFGEGSRLTVL.